These T cell receptor beta chains were read from a single sample in a study of vaccination and CD4 T cells after COVID-19. Their target antigens are unknown. TCRdb recomputed calls from the PCR reads with MiXCR, one row per CDR3 protein. The sample includes 15,000 to 18,000 distinct CDR3 sequences, about two fifths of them seen just once. Sequenced material: CD4+ T cells from blood, cultured in vitro, taken before SARS-CoV-2 vaccination. These receptors originate from a human donor who had recovered from COVID-19. Each CDR3 is given with its conserved first and last residue. D genes are given only for firm matches. Rows may omit the clone size; those that give it use once, few, many or a size class.

>.|TRBD2|TRBJ2-7|TRBV2
CASSGLAGGGEQYF
TGTGCCAGCAGTGGGCTAGCGGGAGGCGGCGAGCAGTACTTC
>.|.|TRBJ2-5|TRBV10-3
CAMGRDEETQYF
TGTGCCATGGGACGAGACGAAGAGACCCAGTACTTC
>few|TRBD1|TRBJ1-2|TRBV7-2
CASSQHEQGVGGYTF
TGTGCCAGCAGCCAACATGAACAGGGGGTGGGCGGCTACACCTTC
>.|.|TRBJ1-2|TRBV7-9
CASSLDSGSLGYTF
TGTGCCAGCAGCTTAGATTCCGGGTCCCTTGGCTACACCTTC
>.|TRBD2|TRBJ2-2|TRBV7-8
CASSSYGGRAGELFF
TGTGCCAGCAGTTCCTATGGCGGGAGGGCCGGGGAGCTGTTTTTT
>.|.|TRBJ2-7|TRBV7-8
CASSFSGIGYEQYF
TGTGCCAGCAGCTTTTCAGGGATTGGCTACGAGCAGTACTTC
>.|.|TRBJ1-1|TRBV7-2
CASSTLRGGNTEAFF
TGTGCCAGCAGCACCCTTCGGGGCGGGAACACTGAAGCTTTCTTT
>.|.|TRBJ1-3|TRBV29-1
CSVGEGPGNTIYF
TGCAGCGTCGGGGAGGGGCCTGGAAACACCATATATTTT
>.|.|TRBJ2-7|TRBV7-8
CASSSNKEQYF
TGTGCCAGCAGCTCAAATAAGGAGCAGTACTTC
>.|TRBD2|TRBJ2-3|TRBV25-1
CASSAGTSRNTQYF
TGTGCCAGCAGCGCTGGGACTAGCAGGAATACGCAGTATTTT
>.|TRBD1|TRBJ1-5|TRBV18
CASSRGGAGQPQHF
TGTGCCAGCTCAAGAGGGGGCGCAGGTCAGCCCCAGCATTTT
>.|.|TRBJ1-6|TRBV11-3
CASSSSGLPLHF
TGTGCCAGCAGCTCCTCGGGGCTGCCCCTCCACTTT
>once|TRBD2|TRBJ2-7|TRBV2
CASSVGLAGEQYF
TGTGCCAGCAGTGTGGGACTAGCGGGGGAGCAGTACTTC
>few|TRBD2|TRBJ2-5|TRBV4-3
CASSQDRDGGAFETQYF
TGCGCCAGCAGCCAAGATCGTGACGGGGGGGCTTTTGAGACCCAGTACTTC
>few|.|TRBJ1-6|TRBV19
CASSNRASYNSPLHF
TGTGCCAGTAGCAACAGGGCATCCTATAATTCACCCCTCCACTTT
>.|.|TRBJ2-7|TRBV10-3
CAILPGLGSYEQYF
TGTGCCATTCTACCGGGACTGGGCTCCTACGAGCAGTACTTC
>.|TRBD1|TRBJ2-5|TRBV29-1
CSVAGQGQETQYF
TGCAGCGTTGCGGGACAGGGGCAAGAGACCCAGTACTTC
>.|.|TRBJ1-5|TRBV27
CASSLHRNQPQHF
TGTGCCAGCAGTTTACACAGGAATCAGCCCCAGCATTTT
>.|TRBD2|TRBJ2-1|TRBV20-1
CSASRLAGGLYNEQFF
TGCAGTGCTAGCCGGCTAGCGGGAGGTTTATACAATGAGCAGTTCTTC
>once|.|TRBJ2-7|TRBV30
CAWGLAAGPVQYF
TGTGCCTGGGGTTTGGCGGCAGGGCCCGTGCAGTACTTC
>few|TRBD1|TRBJ1-4|TRBV7-2
CASSVDRGSEKLFF
TGTGCCAGCAGCGTAGACAGGGGTAGTGAAAAACTGTTTTTT
>few|.|TRBJ1-2|TRBV7-2
CASSLDASNIYGYTF
TGTGCCAGCAGCTTAGATGCCAGTAATATCTATGGCTACACCTTC
>few|.|TRBJ1-2|TRBV27
CASSPGQIYGYTF
TGTGCCAGCAGTCCAGGCCAGATCTATGGCTACACCTTC
>.|.|TRBJ2-1|TRBV6-5
CASSYSQAGLSRFF
TGTGCCAGCAGTTATTCACAGGCGGGACTTTCCCGGTTCTTC
>.|.|TRBJ2-5|TRBV18
CASSPPSTETQYF
TGTGCCAGCTCACCCCCCTCCACAGAGACCCAGTACTTC
>.|TRBD1|TRBJ1-3|TRBV20-1
CSAPTGGSGNTIYF
TGCAGTGCGCCGACAGGGGGTAGTGGAAACACCATATATTTT
>.|TRBD1|TRBJ2-7|TRBV5-6
CASNRQGWDYEQYF
TGTGCCAGCAACCGACAGGGGTGGGACTACGAGCAGTACTTC